In its sample, the clone carrying this T cell receptor (beta chain) was seen a few times. The study reverse transcribed the entire isolated RNA, so it sequenced expressed TCRB transcripts. Measured with immunoSEQ multiplex PCR; TCRdb has only the in-frame clones, and not every one. This sample has roughly 330,000 clones, with about 10% found just once. The data are from a study of beta chain features in type 1 diabetes. The V gene end was trimmed by 0 bases and the J gene end by 3 bases; junction bases not matched to a gene: 4. This CDR3 has 15 residues. Germline assignment: CDR1 SGDLS and CDR2 YYNGEE.

Sequencing used naive CD4+ T cells from blood. This receptor was taken from a woman under 40 in good health. The rearrangement links TRBV9 to TRBJ2-7; 9 bases are shared with TRBD2. This chain's CDR3 is CASSVGPTSGYEQYF. The CDR3 nucleotides read TGTGCCAGCAGCGTAGGTCCGACTAGCGGCTACGAGCAGTACTTC.